This T cell receptor beta chain was identified during a study of cytomegalovirus exposure and HLA in healthy donors. TCRdb's table, derived via immunoSEQ multiplex PCR, lists solely in-frame clones and lacks some. Here the sample spans 250,000 to 400,000 clones, roughly 86% being singletons. A remark on this clone: As yet, its antigen is unknown.

Germline CDR1 is MNHEY and CDR2 is SVGAGI. V dropped 5 bases and J dropped 3; count of bases not matched to a gene: 6. There are 14 residues in the CDR3. General study points: Many donors carried some public TCRs, although rarity characterized most TCR sequences. The study listed 164 cytomegalovirus-associated TCR beta chains.

The chain recombines TRBV6-5 with TRBJ2-7; 8 bases line up with TRBD1. Input material: PBMCs. The TCR comes from a young man in good health and CMV-seronegative. Here the CDR3 reads CASSPQGAGYEQYF. DNA of the CDR3: TGTGCCAGCAGTCCTCAGGGGGCGGGCTACGAGCAGTACTTC.